The 15 T cell receptor beta chains below all came from one sample that was sequenced in a study of blood T cell repertoires in COVID-19. Sequenced by immunoSEQ multiplex PCR; TCRdb stores in-frame clones only, minus some. In the table there are a few hundred thousand clones, about 92% of which are singletons. Input material: PBMCs or T cells enriched from blood (not recorded which). The receptors originated from a woman aged 25 to 39 who had recovered from COVID-19.

The V gene is TRBV7-2, the J gene TRBJ2-2; TRBD2 matches 10 bases. The CDR3 runs 15 residues. Germline lookup yields CDR1 SGHTA and CDR2 FQGNSA. J gave up 3 bases and V 8 bases, and 6 bases lay outside the gene matches. CDR3 loop: CASQPGLAHTGELFF. DNA of the CDR3: TGTGCCAGCCAACCGGGACTAGCGCACACCGGGGAGCTGTTTTTT.

The V and J genes are TRBV6-5 and TRBJ2-7; D may be TRBD1 (6 bases). Germline assignment: CDR1 MNHEY and CDR2 SVGAGI. The CDR3 is 14 residues long. The V end was cut by 6 bases, the J end by 6 bases, with 18 bases between. This CDR3 is CASSPGIQGSEQYF. The CDR3 DNA follows: TGTGCCAGCAGCCCCGGGATACAGGGATCCGAGCAGTACTTC.

V gene TRBV28 combines with J gene TRBJ2-1, with D perhaps matching TRBD2 (6 bases). Germline V gene sequence: CDR1 MDHEN, CDR2 SYDVKM. The CDR3 runs 17 residues. Trimming took 5 bases from V and 0 from J, leaving 17 bases between them. CDR3 protein: CASSPQGRGLSYNEQFF. In DNA, the CDR3 is TGTGCCAGCAGTCCTCAAGGGCGGGGCCTCTCCTACAATGAGCAGTTCTTC.

The CDR3 loop is CASSAGTDQPQHF. The CDR3, as DNA: TGTGCCAGCTCTGCGGGGACAGATCAGCCCCAGCATTTT. The chain combines TRBV18 with TRBJ1-5, with 7 bases that match TRBD1. V was pared by 6 bases and J by 5 bases, with 4 bases of the junction left unmatched. The CDR3 is 13 amino acids. Germline V gives CDR1 KGHSH, CDR2 LQKENI.

The chain employs TRBV4-3 and TRBJ2-1, with 7 bases that match TRBD1. The length of the CDR3 is 15 residues. Unmatched junction bases numbered 6, after V lost 4 bases and J lost 3 bases. In germline, CDR1 is LGHNA, CDR2 YSLEER. CDR3 DNA sequence: TGCGCCAGCAGCCCCTCAGACAGGGTCTACAATGAGCAGTTCTTC. As protein: CASSPSDRVYNEQFF.

The chain couples TRBV6-6 to TRBJ2-7; the match to TRBD2 covers 8 bases. The CDR3 runs to 16 residues. Germline assignment: CDR1 MNHNY and CDR2 SVGAGI (reference sequence). The V segment lost 0 bases and the J segment 4 bases; nucleotides outside the gene matches: 8. The CDR3 is CASSYSRAGGGYEQYF. The CDR3 nucleotides are TGTGCCAGCAGTTACTCGAGGGCGGGAGGCGGATACGAGCAGTACTTC.

V and J are TRBV28 and TRBJ1-2; D perhaps matches TRBD1 (6 bases). Per the germline V gene, CDR1 is MDHEN and CDR2 is SYDVKM. CDR3 length equals 12 residues. V lost 8 bases and J lost 8, with 15 bases in between. The CDR3 DNA follows: TGTGCCAGCCGGCTCAGGGGTGGCGGCTACACCTTC. Translated: CASRLRGGGYTF.

The DNA for the CDR3 is TGTGCCAGTAGAGCCGGGACAGGGGGTCCTTCACCCCTCCACTTT. Its protein product is CASRAGTGGPSPLHF. The V and J genes are TRBV19 and TRBJ1-6; 11 nucleotides align to TRBD1. Germline values: CDR1 LNHDA, CDR2 SQIVND (reference sequence). The CDR3 contains 15 residues. The V and J ends lost 6 bases and 9 bases, in that order; junction bases with no gene match: 7.

The chain uses TRBV6-5 and TRBJ2-1, with TRBD1 identical over 7 bases. The CDR3 sequence is 14 residues long. CDR1 and CDR2 (germline): MNHEY, SVGAGI. Trimming cost V 5 bases and J 9 bases; bases outside gene matches: 10. In DNA form, the CDR3 reads TGTGCCAGCAGTACACAGGGGAACGGCGGTGAGCAGTTCTTC. Residues: CASSTQGNGGEQFF.

V gene TRBV19 combines with J gene TRBJ1-1, with 9 positions matching TRBD1. Germline V lookup: CDR1 LNHDA, CDR2 SQIVND (reference sequence). The CDR3 totals 15 residues. Germline trimming cut 4 bases from V and 4 bases from J; bases unmatched to any gene: 7. The CDR3 protein is CASSTGQGLGTEAFF. The DNA of the CDR3 is TGTGCCAGTAGTACTGGACAGGGGTTGGGCACTGAAGCTTTCTTT.

The rearrangement joins TRBV24-1 to TRBJ2-7; a possible D gene is TRBD2 (6 bases). V was pared by 1 base and J by 3 bases, with 6 bases between. CDR1 KGHDR and CDR2 SFDVKD come from the germline V gene. The CDR3 has 13 amino acids. Here the CDR3 reads CATSDFGGYEQYF. The DNA for the CDR3 is TGTGCCACCAGTGATTTCGGGGGCTACGAGCAGTACTTC.

CDR3 protein: CASSPGAPTQYF. CDR3 DNA sequence: TGTGCCAGCAGCCCAGGGGCCCCAACGCAGTATTTT. The chain recombines TRBV7-9 with TRBJ2-3; tentative D call: TRBD1 (6 bases). Trimming pared 5 bases from V and 9 bases from J, leaving 12 bases between. Per germline, CDR1 SEHNR and CDR2 FQNEAQ (reference sequence). The CDR3 has 12 amino acids.

This chain joins TRBV4-2 and TRBJ1-5, with D possibly TRBD1 on 5 matching bases. Germline CDR1 reads LGHNA; CDR2 reads YNFKEQ. CDR3 length equals 15 residues. V was pared by 0 bases and J by 5 bases, with 11 bases between. The CDR3 is CASSQDLGGDQPQHF. The CDR3, as DNA: TGTGCCAGCAGCCAAGATTTGGGGGGGGATCAGCCCCAGCATTTT.

The chain couples TRBV6-5 to TRBJ1-3; 9 nucleotides match TRBD1. The CDR3 is made up of 14 amino acids. Germline loops: CDR1 MNHEY, CDR2 SVGAGI. The trim removed 6 bases at V and 3 bases at J, leaving 3 bases unmatched. CDR3 in DNA: TGTGCCAGCAGGTTGACAGGGGGTGGAAACACCATATATTTT. Amino acid sequence: CASRLTGGGNTIYF.

This chain connects TRBV6-5 to TRBJ2-7; 10 bases are a match to TRBD2. With 6 bases clipped from V and 5 bases from J, the junction kept 7 bases outside the gene matches. In germline, CDR1 is MNHEY, CDR2 SVGAGI. This CDR3 is built from 14 residues. CDR3 protein: CASRWGLANNEQYF. The CDR3 bases are TGTGCCAGCAGGTGGGGACTAGCGAACAACGAGCAGTACTTC.